Reported below is one T cell receptor beta chain. This sample stems from a study of blood T cell repertoires in COVID-19. Turning to the study itself: Sites in the United States, Italy and Spain provided acute and convalescent COVID-19 samples. Sample material is recorded as cDNA or gDNA derived from T cells, B-cell-depleted T cells, or PBMCs.

The CDR3 is made up of 12 amino acids. CDR1 and CDR2 (germline): SGHTA, FQGNSA. The V and J ends lost 5 bases and 5 bases respectively, with 9 bases between them. The protocol was immunoSEQ multiplex PCR, while the TCRdb copy is restricted to in-frame clones and leaves out a portion. The repertoire holds roughly 100,000 clones, with 70% to 90% as singletons. The chain recombines TRBV7-2 with TRBJ1-2; no clear D. The sequence derives from a man aged 50-60 years in a cohort sampled during active COVID-19. Sequences were obtained from peripheral blood. The CDR3 reads CASSNRGYGYTF. As DNA, the CDR3 is TGTGCCAGCAGCAACCGAGGGTATGGCTACACCTTC.